Shown below are 18 T cell receptor beta chains from a single sample sequenced in a study of cytomegalovirus exposure and HLA in healthy donors. The PCR employed 60 Vbeta primers together with 13 Jbeta primers. Profiled with immunoSEQ multiplex PCR; TCRdb holds only in-frame clones, not every one. This sample carries roughly 180,000 clones, roughly four fifths of them seen once, and the ten largest clones take around 2.4%. Sequencing was carried out using PBMCs. The receptors stem from a female donor in good health and CMV-seronegative.

This clone turned up a few times. The CDR3 DNA sequence: TGTGCCAGTAGTACGTTGACAGGGGAATTTCAGCCCCAGCATTTT. This translates into CASSTLTGEFQPQHF. The chain employs TRBV19 and TRBJ1-5; 8 nucleotides align to TRBD1. CDR1 LNHDA and CDR2 SQIVND come from the germline V gene (reference sequence). Unmatched junction bases numbered 8, after V lost 4 bases and J lost 6 bases. CDR3 length: 15 amino acids.

This clone was recorded only once. The J gene is TRBJ2-7, the V gene TRBV18; TRBD2 agrees at 10 bases. Germline lookup yields CDR1 KGHSH and CDR2 LQKENI. Unmatched junction bases numbered 7, after V lost 2 bases and J lost 6 bases. This CDR3 is 15 amino acids long. CDR3 region: CASSPGRTSGSEQYF. In DNA, the CDR3 is TGTGCCAGCTCACCAGGGAGGACTAGCGGTTCCGAGCAGTACTTC.

The J gene is TRBJ2-1, the V gene TRBV11-2; maybe TRBD1 (5 bases). Deletions cut 5 bases from V and 1 base from J, with 18 bases between. The CDR3 covers 17 residues. Germline V CDR1 and CDR2: SGHAT, FQNNGV. The CDR3 sequence is CASSRSKGARSYNEQFF. The CDR3 nucleotides are TGTGCCAGCAGCCGAAGTAAAGGGGCCAGGTCCTACAATGAGCAGTTCTTC.

The chain joins TRBV18 to TRBJ1-1; D gene uncertain. Germline CDR1 is KGHSH and CDR2 is LQKENI. V shed 4 bases and J shed 1 base, with 13 bases lying between them. This CDR3 region has 15 residues. The CDR3 spells CASSLRHGENTEAFF. CDR3 nucleotides: TGTGCCAGCTCACTCCGACACGGGGAGAACACTGAAGCTTTCTTT.

The chain recombines TRBV10-3 with TRBJ2-7, with TRBD2 matching 8 bases. Trimming removed 2 bases from V and 0 bases from J; junction bases left unmatched: 3. The germline gives CDR1 ENHRY, CDR2 SYGVKD. The CDR3 sequence is 15 residues long. The CDR3 region has the DNA TGTGCCATCAGTGAGACGGGGGGGAGCTCCTACGAGCAGTACTTC. Encoded protein: CAISETGGSSYEQYF.

The chain links TRBV4-1 to TRBJ2-1; TRBD1 matches 8 bases. The CDR3 loop spans 14 amino acids. After removal of 0 bases from V and 13 bases from J, the junction contained 8 bases not matched to a gene. Per germline, CDR1 MGHRA and CDR2 YSYEKL. As DNA, the CDR3 is TGCGCCAGCAGCCAAGATCGGACAGGGATGGCCCAGTTCTTC. It encodes CASSQDRTGMAQFF.

This clone was detected a few times. This rearrangement joins TRBV6-5 to TRBJ2-3, with 8 bases that match TRBD1. V lost 2 bases and J lost 2; bases outside the gene matches: 6. The CDR3 has 16 residues. CDR1 and CDR2 from the germline V gene are MNHEY and SVGAGI. CDR3 bases: TGTGCCAGCAGTTACCACAGGGGGTCCCCCACAGATACGCAGTATTTT. It translates to CASSYHRGSPTDTQYF.

The rearrangement joins TRBV19 to TRBJ2-7; D possibly corresponds to TRBD2 (5 bases). Trimming left V 5 bases short and J 1 base short, with 15 bases between. The CDR3 extends over 15 amino acids. Per germline, CDR1 LNHDA and CDR2 SQIVND (reference sequence). As DNA, the CDR3 is TGTGCCAGTAGTTGGCAGACGGACTTGTCCTACGAGCAGTACTTC. This encodes CASSWQTDLSYEQYF.

This clone was detected only a few times. This sample also contains other DNA sequences that code for the same CDR3. The genes are TRBV4-2 and TRBJ1-1, with TRBD1 as a possible D gene (5 bases). Germline CDR1 LGHNA, CDR2 YNFKEQ. With 10 bases removed from V and 1 base from J, the gap between germline ends came to 13 bases. The CDR3 totals 13 residues. The CDR3 DNA reads TGTGCCACCCGGGGGTCGGGGAACACTGAAGCTTTCTTT. This translates into CATRGSGNTEAFF.

The genes are TRBV10-1 and TRBJ1-1; D is uncertain. This CDR3 has 13 amino acids. Deletions cut 6 bases from V and 1 base from J, with 9 bases between. CDR1 and CDR2 (germline): WNHNN, SYGVQD (reference sequence). DNA for the CDR3: TGCGCCAGCAGGAGGGATTCGAACACTGAAGCTTTCTTT. It specifies CASRRDSNTEAFF.

This sequence joins TRBV18 and TRBJ2-2; TRBD1 matches 7 bases. The ends lost 2 bases at V and 1 base at J; junction bases unmatched: 1. The CDR3 runs 15 residues. Per germline, CDR1 KGHSH and CDR2 LQKENI. The CDR3 is CASSPTGVNTGELFF. CDR3 coding DNA: TGTGCCAGCTCACCAACAGGGGTGAACACCGGGGAGCTGTTTTTT.

CDR3: CASSSDRGRYGYTF. CDR3 DNA sequence: TGTGCCAGCAGCTCGGACAGGGGACGGTATGGCTACACCTTC. The chain carries TRBV7-2 and TRBJ1-2, with TRBD1 matching 9 bases. The length of the CDR3 is 14 residues. V shed 4 bases and J 5 bases; nucleotides not matched to a gene: 5. Germline loops: CDR1 SGHTA, CDR2 FQGNSA.

The chain couples TRBV5-1 to TRBJ2-7; weak D call: TRBD2 (7 bases). V lost 0 bases, J lost 1 base, and 14 bases lay in between. The CDR3 consists of 16 residues. Germline V gene sequence: CDR1 SGHRS, CDR2 YFSETQ. The DNA for the CDR3 is TGCGCCAGCAGCTTGGCCGGCAGGGGACTATCCTACGAGCAGTACTTC. Protein product: CASSLAGRGLSYEQYF.

The V gene is TRBV2, the J gene TRBJ1-1; the D is unclear. Looked up from germline, CDR1 is SNHLY and CDR2 is FYNNEI. V lost 2 bases, J lost 0 bases, and 10 bases lay in between. The length of the CDR3 is 15 residues. The CDR3 sequence is CASSERAALNTEAFF. CDR3 nucleotide sequence: TGTGCCAGCAGTGAAAGAGCTGCTTTGAACACTGAAGCTTTCTTT. Variable domain in full (rest from reference TRBV2 and TRBJ1-1): EPEVTQTPSHQVTQMGQEVILRCVPISNHLYFYWYRQILGQKVEFLVSFYNNEISEKSEIFDDQFSVERPDGSNFTLKIRSTKLEDSAMYFCASSERAALNTEAFFGQGTRLTVV.

This clone has a handful of counts. The J gene is TRBJ2-2, the V gene TRBV7-2; TRBD1 agrees at 10 bases. Per the germline V gene, CDR1 is SGHTA and CDR2 is FQGNSA. J gave up 3 bases and V 1 base, and 8 bases lay outside the gene matches. CDR3 length: 18 amino acids. The CDR3 coding sequence is TGTGCCAGCAGCTTAGAAACCGGGACAGGGGCCTACACCGGGGAGCTGTTTTTT. Protein product: CASSLETGTGAYTGELFF.

The chain joins TRBV6-5 to TRBJ2-6; weak D call: TRBD2 (5 bases). The V end was cut by 2 bases, the J end by 3 bases, with 8 bases between. Germline V gene sequence: CDR1 MNHEY, CDR2 SVGAGI. This CDR3 has 15 residues. CDR3 sequence reads: CASSYRTGGANVLTF. The CDR3 DNA is TGTGCCAGCAGTTACAGGACTGGTGGGGCCAACGTCCTGACTTTC.

V is TRBV18 and J is TRBJ1-1, with 8 bases aligning to TRBD1. The germline CDR1 and CDR2 sequences are KGHSH and LQKENI. The trim removed 8 bases at V and 5 bases at J, leaving 4 bases unmatched. CDR3 length: 12 residues. For the CDR3, the DNA is TGTGCCAGCCAACGACAGGGGACTGAAGCTTTCTTT. This sequence encodes CASQRQGTEAFF.

A few counts support this clone. This rearrangement joins TRBV5-4 to TRBJ2-5; D gene uncertain. The germline CDR1 and CDR2 sequences are SGHNT and YYREEE (reference sequence). Trimming took 0 bases from V and 3 from J, leaving 3 bases between them. CDR3 length: 12 amino acids. Here the CDR3 reads CASSLVKETQYF. The CDR3 region has the DNA TGTGCCAGCAGCTTGGTTAAAGAGACCCAGTACTTC.